This T cell receptor beta chain stems from a study of shared clonotypes between healthy human individuals. Study-level points and caveats: Clonotypes shared by all four sorted-subset donors had higher generation probabilities than non-shared clonotypes. Deeper or shallower sequencing was expected to change how clonotypes are shared among donors.

CD45RO+ cells went into CD8 memory alongside CCR7-negative CD45RA+ TemRA cells. Remarks on this clone: Its antigen is as yet unknown.

TCRdb's table, derived via immunoSEQ multiplex PCR, lists solely in-frame clones and lacks some. The repertoire holds 100,000 or so clones, with 67% as singletons. Trimming pared 0 bases from V and 1 base from J, leaving 10 bases between. The length of the CDR3 is 15 residues. Germline loops: CDR1 SGHKS, CDR2 YYEKEE (reference sequence). This receptor was identified in a woman younger than 45 in good health. V gene TRBV5-5 combines with J gene TRBJ1-1; weak D call: TRBD1 (6 bases). The specimen sequenced was memory CD8+ T cells sorted from blood. Subset specified: CD45RO+ cells pooled with CCR7-negative TemRA cells. CDR3 region: CASSLARGWNTEAFF. Here the CDR3 DNA reads TGTGCCAGCAGCTTGGCCAGGGGTTGGAACACTGAAGCTTTCTTT.